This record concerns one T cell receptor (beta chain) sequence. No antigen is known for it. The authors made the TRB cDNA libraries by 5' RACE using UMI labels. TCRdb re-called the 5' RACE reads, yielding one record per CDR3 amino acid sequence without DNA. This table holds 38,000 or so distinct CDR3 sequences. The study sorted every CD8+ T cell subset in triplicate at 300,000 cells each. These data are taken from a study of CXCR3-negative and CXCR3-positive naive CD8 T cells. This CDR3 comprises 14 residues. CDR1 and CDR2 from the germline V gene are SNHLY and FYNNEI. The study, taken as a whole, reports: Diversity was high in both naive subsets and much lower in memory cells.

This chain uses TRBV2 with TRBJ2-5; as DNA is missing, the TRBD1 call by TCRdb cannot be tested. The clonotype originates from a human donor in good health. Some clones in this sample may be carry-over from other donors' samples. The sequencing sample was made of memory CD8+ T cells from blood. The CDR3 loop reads CASSGTGGRETQYF.